The clone carrying this TCR beta chain was recorded many times. Its target is not known. These data originate in a study of response to subunit inactivated influenza vaccine. Study-wide findings and caveats: The authors suggested that every seasonal influenza vaccination recruits few new T cells.

TCRdb re-called the RT-PCR reads through MiXCR, storing one row per CDR3 protein. This sample has hundreds of thousands of distinct CDR3 sequences; roughly 10% occur once, and the top ten carry roughly 10%. Trimming removed 2 bases at V and 2 bases at J, with 12 bases between. This CDR3 has 15 residues. From germline, CDR1 is MGHRA and CDR2 YSYEKL. The receptor was isolated from a middle-aged man who received an inactivated influenza vaccine. The specimen was PBMCs from blood, collected on the day of vaccination. This chain links TRBV4-1 with TRBJ1-2, with D perhaps matching TRBD1 (6 bases). In nucleotides, the CDR3 is TGCGCCAGCAGCCAAACGGACAGACAAAACTATGGCTACACCTTC. It codes for CASSQTDRQNYGYTF.